This T cell receptor (beta chain) was sequenced during a study of CD8 T cells in Susac syndrome. Study-wide background: When their blood was taken, patients with Susac syndrome were therapy-naive, taking corticosteroids, or taking intravenous immunoglobulin alone.

When the RNA was reverse transcribed, random hexamers were used with an input of roughly 0.45 to 1 ug. Multiplex PCR with immunoSEQ amplified the TCR beta CDR3 across 54 Vbeta and 13 Jbeta. TCRdb re-derived calls from the immunoSEQ multiplex PCR reads in MiXCR, one entry per CDR3 protein. The sample lists about 120,000 distinct CDR3 sequences, under 96% occurring once. CD8+ and CD4+ T cells circulating in blood were sequenced for TCR beta. TEMRA cells were FACS-enriched, and CD8+ and CD4+ T cells were isolated negatively. Germline CDR1 reads DFQATT; CDR2 reads SNEGSKA (reference sequence). The CDR3 covers 12 residues. V lost 6 bases and J 4 bases, leaving 12 bases between the germline ends.

The V gene is TRBV20-1, the J gene TRBJ2-5; TRBD2 is a possible D gene (6 bases). This TCR was recovered from a human donor with Susac syndrome. The sample taken for sequencing was CD4+ T cells from PBMCs. CDR3 in amino acids: CSADLGGETQYF. The CDR3 region has the DNA TGCAGTGCAGACTTGGGGGGAGAGACCCAGTACTTC.